This T cell receptor beta chain was captured by sequencing in a study of T cells in Graves' hyperthyroidism and ophthalmopathy. Amplification of TCR beta CDR3 regions used RNA as the template. HTBI primers were used for first-round RT-PCR of the TCR CDR3. TCRdb fed the multiplex PCR reads into MiXCR, producing one record per CDR3 protein. The data show some 620,000 distinct CDR3 sequences, 15% to 20% seen once. V lost 3 bases to trimming and J lost 1 base; unmatched junction nucleotides: 4. Germline values: CDR1 KGHSH, CDR2 LQKENI. The CDR3 is 17 residues long. Sequencing was performed on blood. The chain carries TRBV18 and TRBJ2-2, with TRBD2 matching over 11 bases. The sequence derives from a woman between 25 and 40 years old with Graves' hyperthyroidism. CDR3: CASSPSSGRRNTGELFF. CDR3 coding DNA: TGTGCCAGCTCACCTTCTAGCGGGAGGAGGAACACCGGGGAGCTGTTTTTT.